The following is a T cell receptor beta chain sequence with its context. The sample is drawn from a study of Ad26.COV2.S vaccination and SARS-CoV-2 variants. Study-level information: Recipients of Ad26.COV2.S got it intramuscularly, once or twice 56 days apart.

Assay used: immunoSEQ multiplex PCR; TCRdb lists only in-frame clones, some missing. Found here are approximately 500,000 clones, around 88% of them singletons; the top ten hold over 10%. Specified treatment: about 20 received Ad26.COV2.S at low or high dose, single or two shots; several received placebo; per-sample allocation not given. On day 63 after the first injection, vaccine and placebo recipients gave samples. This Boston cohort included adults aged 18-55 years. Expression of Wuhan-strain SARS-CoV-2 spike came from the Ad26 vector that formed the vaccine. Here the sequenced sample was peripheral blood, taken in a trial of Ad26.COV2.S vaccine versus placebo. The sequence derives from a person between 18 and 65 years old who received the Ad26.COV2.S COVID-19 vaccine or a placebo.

CDR3 loop: CASSYKIGPGQGGTEAFF. The DNA of the CDR3 is TGTGCCAGCAGCTACAAAATAGGGCCCGGACAGGGGGGGACTGAAGCTTTCTTT. V and J are TRBV7-9 and TRBJ1-1; 10 bases are shared with TRBD1. Trimming removed 4 bases from V and 5 bases from J; junction bases left unmatched: 16. The length of the CDR3 is 18 residues. Germline lookup yields CDR1 SEHNR and CDR2 FQNEAQ (reference sequence).